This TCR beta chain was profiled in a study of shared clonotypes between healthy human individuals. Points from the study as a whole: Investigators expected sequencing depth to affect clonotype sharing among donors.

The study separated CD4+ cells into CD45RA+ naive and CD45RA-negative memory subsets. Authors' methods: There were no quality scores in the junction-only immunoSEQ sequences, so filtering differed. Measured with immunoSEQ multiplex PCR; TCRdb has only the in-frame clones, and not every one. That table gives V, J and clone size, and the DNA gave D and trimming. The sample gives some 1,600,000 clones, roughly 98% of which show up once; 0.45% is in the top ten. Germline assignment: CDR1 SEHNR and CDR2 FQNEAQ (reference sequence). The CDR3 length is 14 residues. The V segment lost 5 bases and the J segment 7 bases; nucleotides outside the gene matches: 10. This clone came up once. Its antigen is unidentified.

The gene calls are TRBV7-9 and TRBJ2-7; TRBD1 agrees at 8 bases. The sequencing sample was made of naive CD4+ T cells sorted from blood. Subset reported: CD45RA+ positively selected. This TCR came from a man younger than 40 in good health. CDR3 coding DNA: TGTGCCAGCAGCAAAGAAACCGGGACAGGAGAGCAGTACTTC. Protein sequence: CASSKETGTGEQYF.